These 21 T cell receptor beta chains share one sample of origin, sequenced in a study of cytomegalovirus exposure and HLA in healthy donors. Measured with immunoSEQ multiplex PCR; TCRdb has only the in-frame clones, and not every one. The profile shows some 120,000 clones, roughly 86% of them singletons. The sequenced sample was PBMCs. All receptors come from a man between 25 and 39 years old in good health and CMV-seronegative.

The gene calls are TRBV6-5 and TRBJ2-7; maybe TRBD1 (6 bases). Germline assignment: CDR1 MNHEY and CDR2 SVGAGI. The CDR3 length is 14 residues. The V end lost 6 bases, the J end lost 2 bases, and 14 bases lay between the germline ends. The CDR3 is CASRIRDTAYEQYF. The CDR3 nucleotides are TGTGCCAGCAGGATCCGGGACACGGCCTACGAGCAGTACTTC.

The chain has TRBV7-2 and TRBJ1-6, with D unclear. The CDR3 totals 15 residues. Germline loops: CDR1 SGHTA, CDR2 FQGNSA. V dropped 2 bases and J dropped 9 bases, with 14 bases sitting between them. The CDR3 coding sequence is TGTGCCAGCAGCTTACGACACGGGGTGGGTTCACCCCTCCACTTT. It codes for CASSLRHGVGSPLHF.

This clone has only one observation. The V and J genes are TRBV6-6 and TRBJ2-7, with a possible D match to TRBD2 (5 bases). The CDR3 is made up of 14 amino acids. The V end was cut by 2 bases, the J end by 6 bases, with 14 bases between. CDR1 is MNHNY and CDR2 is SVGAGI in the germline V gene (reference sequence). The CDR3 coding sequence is TGTGCCAGCAGTTACCCCGGGGAGAGGGTCGAGCAGTACTTC. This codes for CASSYPGERVEQYF.

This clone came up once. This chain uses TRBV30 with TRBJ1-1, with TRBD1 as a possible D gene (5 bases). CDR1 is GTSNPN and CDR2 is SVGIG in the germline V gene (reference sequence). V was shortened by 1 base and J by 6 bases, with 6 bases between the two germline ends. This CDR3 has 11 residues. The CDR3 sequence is CAWSEGAEAFF. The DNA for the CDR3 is TGTGCCTGGAGTGAAGGGGCTGAAGCTTTCTTT.

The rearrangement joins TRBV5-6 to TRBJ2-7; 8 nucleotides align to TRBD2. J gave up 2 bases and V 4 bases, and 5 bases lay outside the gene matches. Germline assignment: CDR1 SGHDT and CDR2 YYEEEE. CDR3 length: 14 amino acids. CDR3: CASSPGGATYEQYF. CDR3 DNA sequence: TGTGCCAGCAGCCCGGGGGGGGCGACCTACGAGCAGTACTTC.

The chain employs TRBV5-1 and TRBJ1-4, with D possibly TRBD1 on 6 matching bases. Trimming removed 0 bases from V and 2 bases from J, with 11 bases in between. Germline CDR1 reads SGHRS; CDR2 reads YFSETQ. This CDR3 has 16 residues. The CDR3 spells CASSLEQGGTNEKLFF. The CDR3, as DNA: TGCGCCAGCAGCTTGGAACAGGGAGGGACTAATGAAAAACTGTTTTTT.

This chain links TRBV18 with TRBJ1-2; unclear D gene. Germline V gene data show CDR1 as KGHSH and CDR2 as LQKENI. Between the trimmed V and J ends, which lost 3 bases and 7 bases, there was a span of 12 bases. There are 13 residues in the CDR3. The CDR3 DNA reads TGTGCCAGCTCACCCACCCGGGAGACTGGCTACACCTTC. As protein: CASSPTRETGYTF. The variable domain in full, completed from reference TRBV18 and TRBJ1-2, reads NAGVMQNPRHLVRRRGQEARLRCSPMKGHSHVYWYRQLPEEGLKFMVYLQKENIIDESGMPKERFSAEFPKEGPSILRIQQVVRGDSAAYFCASSPTRETGYTFGSGTRLTVV.

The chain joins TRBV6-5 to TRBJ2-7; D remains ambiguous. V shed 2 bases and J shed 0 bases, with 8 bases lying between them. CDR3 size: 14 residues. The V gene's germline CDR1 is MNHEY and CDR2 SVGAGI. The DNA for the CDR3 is TGTGCCAGCAGTTACGGAGCGTACTCCTACGAGCAGTACTTC. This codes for CASSYGAYSYEQYF.

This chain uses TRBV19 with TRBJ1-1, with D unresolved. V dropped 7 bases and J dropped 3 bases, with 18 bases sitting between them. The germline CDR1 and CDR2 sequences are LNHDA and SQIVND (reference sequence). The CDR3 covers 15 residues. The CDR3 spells CASNAIWGEDTEAFF. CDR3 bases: TGTGCCAGTAACGCCATATGGGGAGAGGACACTGAAGCTTTCTTT.

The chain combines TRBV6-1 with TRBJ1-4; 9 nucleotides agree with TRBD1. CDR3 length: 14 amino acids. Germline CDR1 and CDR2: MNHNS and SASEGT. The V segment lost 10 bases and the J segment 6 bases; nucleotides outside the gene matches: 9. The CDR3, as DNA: TGTGCCACACGGGACAGGGCTCGGTATGAAAAACTGTTTTTT. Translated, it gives CATRDRARYEKLFF.

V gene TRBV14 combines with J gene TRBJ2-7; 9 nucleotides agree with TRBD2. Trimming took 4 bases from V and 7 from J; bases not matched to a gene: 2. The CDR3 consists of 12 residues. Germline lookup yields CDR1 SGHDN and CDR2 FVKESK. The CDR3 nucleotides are TGTGCCAGCAGCCTAGGACTAGCGGAGCAGTACTTC. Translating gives CASSLGLAEQYF.

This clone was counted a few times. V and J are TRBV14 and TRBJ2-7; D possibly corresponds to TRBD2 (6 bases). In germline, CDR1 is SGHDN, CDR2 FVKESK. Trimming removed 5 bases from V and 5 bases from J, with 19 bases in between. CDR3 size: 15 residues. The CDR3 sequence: CASSLGRGPSHEQYF. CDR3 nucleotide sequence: TGTGCCAGCAGCTTAGGGCGGGGACCGTCTCACGAGCAGTACTTC. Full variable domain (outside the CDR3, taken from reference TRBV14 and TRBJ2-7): EAGVTQFPSHSVIEKGQTVTLRCDPISGHDNLYWYRRVMGKEIKFLLHFVKESKQDESGMPNNRFLAERTGGTYSTLKVQPAELEDSGVYFCASSLGRGPSHEQYFGPGTRLTVT.

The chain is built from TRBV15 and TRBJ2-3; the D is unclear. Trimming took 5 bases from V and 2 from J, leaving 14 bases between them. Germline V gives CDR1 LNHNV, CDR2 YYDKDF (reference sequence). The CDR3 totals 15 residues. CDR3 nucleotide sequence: TGTGCCACCAGCTACCAGCGACCCTACACAGATACGCAGTATTTT. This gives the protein CATSYQRPYTDTQYF.

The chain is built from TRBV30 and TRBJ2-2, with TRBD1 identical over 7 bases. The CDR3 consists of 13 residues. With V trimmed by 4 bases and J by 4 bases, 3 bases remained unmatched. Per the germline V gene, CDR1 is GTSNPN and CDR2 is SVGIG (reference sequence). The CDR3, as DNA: TGTGCCTGGACGTCAGGGGGCACCGGGGAGCTGTTTTTT. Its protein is CAWTSGGTGELFF. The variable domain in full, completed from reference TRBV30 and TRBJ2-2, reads SQTIHQWPATLVQPVGSPLSLECTVEGTSNPNLYWYRQAAGRGLQLLFYSVGIGQISSEVPQNLSASRPQDRQFILSSKKLLLSDSGFYLCAWTSGGTGELFFGEGSRLTVL.

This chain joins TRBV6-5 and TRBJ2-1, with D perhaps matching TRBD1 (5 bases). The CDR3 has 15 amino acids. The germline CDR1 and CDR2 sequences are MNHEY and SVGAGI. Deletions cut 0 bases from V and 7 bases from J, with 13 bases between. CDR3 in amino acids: CASSYSVLGENEQFF. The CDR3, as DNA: TGTGCCAGCAGTTACTCGGTTCTAGGGGAAAATGAGCAGTTCTTC.

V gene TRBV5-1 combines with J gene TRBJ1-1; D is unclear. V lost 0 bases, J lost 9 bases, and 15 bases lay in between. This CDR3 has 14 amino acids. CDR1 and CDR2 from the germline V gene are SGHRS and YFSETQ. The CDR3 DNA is TGCGCCAGCAGCTTGGCCGTTGTCGGGGAGAAAGCTTTCTTT. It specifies CASSLAVVGEKAFF.

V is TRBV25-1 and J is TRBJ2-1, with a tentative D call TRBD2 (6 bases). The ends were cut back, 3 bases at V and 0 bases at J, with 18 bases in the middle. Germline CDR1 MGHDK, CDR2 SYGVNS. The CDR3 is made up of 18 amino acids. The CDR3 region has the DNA TGTGCCAGCAGTGACCCCCTGTCCGGGACTTCCTCCTACAATGAGCAGTTCTTC. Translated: CASSDPLSGTSSYNEQFF.

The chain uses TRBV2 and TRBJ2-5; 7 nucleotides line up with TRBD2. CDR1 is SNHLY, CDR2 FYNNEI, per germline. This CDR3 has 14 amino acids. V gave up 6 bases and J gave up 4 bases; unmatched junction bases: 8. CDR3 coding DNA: TGTGCCAGCAGCGGCGGGAGTGGACGAGAGACCCAGTACTTC. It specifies CASSGGSGRETQYF.

The CDR3 is CASSESGTPGTGELFF. The CDR3 coding sequence is TGTGCCAGCAGTGAATCTGGTACTCCGGGCACCGGGGAGCTGTTTTTT. V is TRBV6-4 and J is TRBJ2-2; D is undetermined. CDR3 length: 16 residues. The germline V gene encodes CDR1 MRHNA and CDR2 SNTAGT. Trimming shortened V by 3 bases and J by 4 bases, and 15 bases separated the two germline ends.

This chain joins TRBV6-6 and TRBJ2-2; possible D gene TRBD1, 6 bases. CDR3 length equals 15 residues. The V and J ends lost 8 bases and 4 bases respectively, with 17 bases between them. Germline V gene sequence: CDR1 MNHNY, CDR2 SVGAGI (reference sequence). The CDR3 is CASGFTGTTTGELFF. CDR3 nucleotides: TGTGCCAGCGGATTCACCGGGACAACCACCGGGGAGCTGTTTTTT.

Here the CDR3 DNA reads TGCGCCAGCAGCTGGACCGGGACTTACTCCTACGAGCAGTACTTC. Protein sequence: CASSWTGTYSYEQYF. The rearrangement joins TRBV5-1 to TRBJ2-7, with a weak D call TRBD2 (6 bases). CDR3 length: 15 amino acids. From germline, CDR1 is SGHRS and CDR2 YFSETQ. With 3 bases removed from V and 0 bases from J, the gap between germline ends came to 13 bases.